A single sample gave rise to the 18 T cell receptor beta chains below, sequenced in a study of response to subunit inactivated influenza vaccine. TCRdb re-derived calls from the RT-PCR reads in MiXCR, one entry per CDR3 protein. The sample holds roughly 500,000 distinct CDR3 sequences, less than 25% seen once. These data are also associated with another study on T cells expressing NK-cell markers. That report notes: Generation of TCR beta cDNA was performed by 5'RACE template switching incorporating UMIs.

This specimen was CD4+ T cells sorted from PBMCs, taken 11 to 12 days after vaccination. The receptors come from a man aged 50 to 59 who received an inactivated influenza vaccine.

DNA of the CDR3: TGTGCCAGCAGCTTAGGACTAGCGGACGAGCAGTACTTC. Its protein product is CASSLGLADEQYF. The chain employs TRBV7-2 and TRBJ2-7, with 9 bases matching TRBD2. CDR1 is SGHTA, CDR2 FQGNSA, per germline. CDR3 length equals 13 residues. J gave up 5 bases and V 1 base, and 0 bases lay outside the gene matches.

The chain combines TRBV6-1 with TRBJ1-2; a possible D gene is TRBD1 (5 bases). CDR3 size: 16 residues. V lost 6 bases to trimming and J lost 6 bases, with 23 bases between them. Looked up from germline, CDR1 is MNHNS and CDR2 is SASEGT. The CDR3 region is CASRARGPPWGDGYTF. The CDR3 DNA sequence: TGTGCCAGCAGGGCCCGCGGGCCACCGTGGGGCGATGGCTACACCTTC.

This clonotype was counted only a few times. This sequence joins TRBV20-1 and TRBJ2-1, with D tentatively TRBD1 or TRBD2 (5 bases each). Trimming cost V 0 bases and J 0 bases, with 12 bases left between them. This CDR3 has 16 residues. Germline loops: CDR1 DFQATT, CDR2 SNEGSKA (reference sequence). This CDR3 is CSARDQGSDSYNEQFF. The DNA for the CDR3 is TGCAGTGCTAGAGATCAGGGTAGCGACTCCTACAATGAGCAGTTCTTC.

The chain combines TRBV20-1 with TRBJ1-1, with TRBD1 matching over 7 bases. After removal of 0 bases from V and 1 base from J, the junction contained 5 bases not matched to a gene. The germline CDR1 and CDR2 sequences are DFQATT and SNEGSKA (reference sequence). CDR3 length: 15 amino acids. CDR3 loop: CSAREYRGPNTEAFF. For the CDR3, the DNA is TGCAGTGCTAGAGAATACAGGGGCCCGAACACTGAAGCTTTCTTT.

This clonotype has just a few counts. The chain links TRBV19 to TRBJ2-5, with 10 bases lining up with TRBD2. The CDR3 consists of 15 residues. CDR1 and CDR2 (germline): LNHDA, SQIVND (reference sequence). With V trimmed by 3 bases and J by 5 bases, 6 bases remained unmatched. This CDR3 reads CASSIGSSGGETQYF. The DNA for the CDR3 is TGTGCCAGTAGTATTGGCTCTAGCGGGGGTGAGACCCAGTACTTC.

This chain links TRBV24-1 with TRBJ2-3, with TRBD1 matching over 8 bases. Germline V CDR1 and CDR2: KGHDR, SFDVKD. CDR3 size: 16 residues. V lost 2 bases to trimming and J lost 0 bases; unmatched junction nucleotides: 3. CDR3: CATSDSQGVSTDTQYF. The CDR3 bases are TGTGCCACCAGTGATTCACAGGGGGTTAGCACAGATACGCAGTATTTT.

This clonotype has only a few counts. The CDR3: CASSLTGERDTQYF. The CDR3 DNA is TGTGCCAGCAGCTTGACAGGGGAAAGGGATACGCAGTATTTT. The rearrangement uses TRBV5-5 and TRBJ2-3, with 7 bases that match TRBD1. This CDR3 is 14 amino acids long. V lost 1 base and J lost 6; bases outside the gene matches: 5. Looked up from germline, CDR1 is SGHKS and CDR2 is YYEKEE (reference sequence).

This clonotype was seen a handful of times. The chain recombines TRBV27 with TRBJ2-5, with 7 bases matching TRBD1. J gave up 5 bases and V 5 bases, and 8 bases lay outside the gene matches. The CDR3 is made up of 14 amino acids. Germline V gene data show CDR1 as MNHEY and CDR2 as SMNVEV (reference sequence). The CDR3 loop is CASSLTGVWETQYF. The CDR3, as DNA: TGTGCCAGCAGTCTAACAGGGGTTTGGGAGACCCAGTACTTC.

This clonotype was seen a few times. The chain is built from TRBV10-3 and TRBJ2-1; tentatively, D is TRBD1 (5 bases). The CDR3 extends over 12 amino acids. Germline loops: CDR1 ENHRY, CDR2 SYGVKD. Trimming took 11 bases from V and 5 from J, leaving 13 bases between them. The CDR3, as DNA: TGTGCCGCTCAGGGTAACGACAATGAGCAGTTCTTC. Its protein product is CAAQGNDNEQFF.

Turning to this clonotype: Germline and junction disagree at one end, which may indicate a read error. This chain uses TRBV9 with TRBJ2-1, with D possibly being TRBD2 (6 bases). The CDR3 extends over 17 amino acids. Germline assignment: CDR1 SGDLS and CDR2 YYNGEE. CDR3 in amino acids: CTSSDSTGTLAPNEQFF. Written as DNA, the CDR3 is TGTACCAGCAGCGACTCCACCGGGACTCTGGCCCCCAATGAGCAGTTCTTC.

The CDR3 bases are TGTGCCAGCAGCTCCCGGGGGGGGGTCTACGAGCAGTACTTC. This encodes CASSSRGGVYEQYF. The genes are TRBV7-3 and TRBJ2-7; 8 nucleotides match TRBD2. This CDR3 has 14 residues. CDR1 and CDR2 from the germline V gene are SGHTA and FQGTGA. The trim removed 4 bases at V and 3 bases at J, leaving 5 bases unmatched.

The CDR3: CASSQGLQSTDTQYF. The CDR3 DNA reads TGCGCCAGCAGCCAAGGATTGCAGAGCACAGATACGCAGTATTTT. V and J are TRBV4-3 and TRBJ2-3; D remains ambiguous. The CDR3 totals 15 residues. V was trimmed by 1 base and J by 0 bases, leaving 8 bases between them. The germline V gene has CDR1 LGHNA and CDR2 YSLEER.

The CDR3 nucleotides are TGTGCCAGCAGCCCAGGCGACAGGGCGGGGGAGCAGTACTTC. It specifies CASSPGDRAGEQYF. The rearrangement links TRBV28 to TRBJ2-7; D perhaps matches TRBD1 (7 bases). Germline V CDR1 and CDR2: MDHEN, SYDVKM. The CDR3 covers 14 residues. Trimming removed 6 bases at V and 7 bases at J, with 19 bases between.

The genes are TRBV10-3 and TRBJ2-5; D may be TRBD1 (7 bases). The V end was cut by 6 bases, the J end by 1 base, with 12 bases between. The CDR3 runs 14 residues. Germline V CDR1 and CDR2: ENHRY, SYGVKD. The CDR3 DNA sequence: TGTGCCATCAGCCCAGGGGGGAGCCAAGAGACCCAGTACTTC. It encodes CAISPGGSQETQYF.

The genes are TRBV28 and TRBJ1-2, with D unresolved. There are 12 residues in the CDR3. Germline lookup yields CDR1 MDHEN and CDR2 SYDVKM. V shed 10 bases and J shed 1 base, with 10 bases lying between them. The CDR3 reads CATVTNNYGYTF. The CDR3 DNA reads as TGTGCCACCGTCACGAATAACTATGGCTACACCTTC.

The genes are TRBV20-1 and TRBJ2-2; D is undetermined. Deletions cut 0 bases from V and 1 base from J, with 9 bases between. The CDR3 contains 15 residues. Germline assignment: CDR1 DFQATT and CDR2 SNEGSKA (reference sequence). The CDR3 region has the DNA TGCAGTGCTAGAGATCCCTACCTGAACACCGGGGAGCTGTTTTTT. This sequence encodes CSARDPYLNTGELFF.

This clonotype was detected only a few times. The rearrangement joins TRBV6-2 or TRBV6-3 to TRBJ1-5; TRBD1 matches 8 bases. From germline, CDR1 is MNHEY and CDR2 SVGEGT. The CDR3 sequence is 17 residues long. The trim removed 3 bases at V and 2 bases at J, leaving 9 bases unmatched. The CDR3 here is CASSYYLGQGGNQPQHF. In DNA form, the CDR3 reads TGTGCCAGCAGTTATTACTTAGGACAGGGTGGCAATCAGCCCCAGCATTTT.

There are a few counts of this clonotype. The V gene is TRBV12-3 or TRBV12-4, the J gene TRBJ2-2; D possibly uses TRBD1 or TRBD2 (5 bases each). Between the trimmed V and J ends, which lost 3 bases and 6 bases, there was a span of 14 bases. CDR3 length equals 15 residues. The CDR3 protein is CASSLGDLGAGELFF. The CDR3 nucleotides read TGTGCCAGCAGTTTGGGGGATTTAGGCGCCGGGGAGCTGTTTTTT.